This entry features one TCR beta chain sequence. The CDR3 is 15 amino acids. Germline V CDR1 and CDR2: LGHDT, YNNKEL (reference sequence). The V end was cut by 0 bases, the J end by 4 bases, with 13 bases between. The sample belongs to a study of blood T cell repertoires in COVID-19. Data came from immunoSEQ multiplex PCR; TCRdb stores just in-frame clones and leaves some out. The sample includes some 170,000 clones, 87% seen only once; the top ten take approximately 12%. The specimen was peripheral blood. The chain has TRBV3-1 (or the pseudogene TRBV3-2) and TRBJ2-7; D unclear. This TCR came from a woman in her 70s with COVID-19, enrolled during active disease. CDR3 region: CASSQESGHGYEQYF. The CDR3 DNA reads as TGTGCCAGCAGCCAAGAATCAGGTCATGGGTACGAGCAGTACTTC.